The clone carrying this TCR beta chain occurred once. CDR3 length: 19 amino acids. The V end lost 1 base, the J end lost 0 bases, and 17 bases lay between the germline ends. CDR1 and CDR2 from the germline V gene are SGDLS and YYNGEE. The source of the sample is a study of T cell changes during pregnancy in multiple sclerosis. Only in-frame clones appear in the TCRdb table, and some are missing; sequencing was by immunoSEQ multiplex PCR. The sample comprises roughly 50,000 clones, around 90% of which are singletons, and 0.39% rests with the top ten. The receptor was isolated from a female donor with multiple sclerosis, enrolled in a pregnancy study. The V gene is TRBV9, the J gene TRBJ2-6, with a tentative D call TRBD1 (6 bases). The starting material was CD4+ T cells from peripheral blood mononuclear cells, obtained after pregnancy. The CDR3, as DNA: TGTGCCAGCAGCGTACGGGGCAGGGGTCTTTTCTCTGGGGCCAACGTCCTGACTTTC. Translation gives CASSVRGRGLFSGANVLTF.